A single sample is the source of the 9 T cell receptor beta chains below, sequenced in a study of blood T cell repertoires in COVID-19. Measured with immunoSEQ multiplex PCR; TCRdb has only the in-frame clones, and not every one. The table lists approximately 90,000 clones, around 85% of them singletons. The sequenced material came from peripheral blood. Receptors were obtained from a man aged 45 to 65 with acute or convalescent COVID-19.

The rearrangement joins TRBV10-3 to TRBJ1-5; unclear D gene. The V gene lost 0 bases and the J gene lost 13 bases, with 7 bases spanning the gap. The germline gives CDR1 ENHRY, CDR2 SYGVKD. The CDR3 runs 11 residues. Here the CDR3 reads CAISESGPQHF. The CDR3 DNA sequence: TGTGCCATCAGTGAGTCTGGCCCTCAGCATTTT.

The rearrangement joins TRBV7-8 to TRBJ2-1; no firm D call. This CDR3 contains 14 residues. CDR1 SGHVS and CDR2 FQNEAQ come from the germline V gene. Trimming stripped 2 bases from V and 6 bases from J, with 11 bases between. CDR3 loop: CASSLTRLPNEQFF. The CDR3 DNA is TGTGCCAGCAGCTTAACCCGACTCCCCAATGAGCAGTTCTTC.

The V and J genes are TRBV14 and TRBJ1-2; maybe TRBD1 (6 bases). V lost 3 bases, J lost 14 bases, and 19 bases lay in between. The germline V gene encodes CDR1 SGHDN and CDR2 FVKESK. The CDR3 runs 13 residues. CDR3 nucleotides: TGTGCCAGCAGCCAGGGAACGGGACACCCTAGGACCTTC. It is translated as CASSQGTGHPRTF.

This chain links TRBV9 with TRBJ2-7; 11 bases align to TRBD2. The CDR3 totals 13 residues. V was clipped by 3 bases and J by 7 bases; unmatched bases: 3. Germline V gene sequence: CDR1 SGDLS, CDR2 YYNGEE. The CDR3 is CASSGLAGQEQYF. The CDR3 DNA follows: TGTGCCAGCAGCGGACTAGCGGGACAGGAGCAGTACTTC. The full variable domain, in which reference TRBV9 and TRBJ2-7 provide the parts outside the CDR3, is DSGVTQTPKHLITATGQRVTLRCSPRSGDLSVYWYQQSLDQGLQFLIQYYNGEERAKGNILERFSAQQFPDLHSELNLSSLELGDSALYFCASSGLAGQEQYFGPGTRLTVT.

The chain uses TRBV2 and TRBJ2-7; 7 bases match TRBD2. CDR1 and CDR2 (germline): SNHLY, FYNNEI. There are 16 residues in the CDR3. V was clipped by 2 bases and J by 4 bases; unmatched bases: 11. The CDR3 sequence: CASSEKGGREGYEQYF. CDR3 nucleotide sequence: TGTGCCAGCAGTGAAAAAGGCGGCAGGGAGGGGTACGAGCAGTACTTC.

The chain employs TRBV9 and TRBJ2-7; TRBD2 is a possible D gene (6 bases). This CDR3 has 12 amino acids. The V and J ends lost 0 bases and 5 bases respectively, with 6 bases between them. CDR1 is SGDLS and CDR2 is YYNGEE in the germline V gene. The CDR3 region has the DNA TGTGCCAGCAGCGTAGGGGGGGACGAGCAGTACTTC. Translated: CASSVGGDEQYF.

The chain uses TRBV7-9 and TRBJ2-1; the match to TRBD2 covers 11 bases. The CDR3 sequence is 18 residues long. V dropped 4 bases and J dropped 3; count of bases not matched to a gene: 11. CDR1 is SEHNR, CDR2 FQNEAQ, per germline (reference sequence). CDR3 sequence reads: CASSSGLAGGPYYNEQFF. CDR3 coding DNA: TGTGCCAGCAGCTCCGGACTAGCGGGTGGTCCCTACTACAATGAGCAGTTCTTC.

This clone was seen a handful of times. Sequence at one end of the junction differs from germline and may be a read error. V is TRBV27 and J is TRBJ1-6, with TRBD1 matching 9 bases. This CDR3 region has 15 residues. CDR1 and CDR2 (germline): MNHEY, SMNVEV (reference sequence). CDR3 sequence (DNA): TGTGCCAGCACTTTATTCGGGGGACAGGGCTCACCCCTCCACTTT. Encoded protein: CASTLFGGQGSPLHF.

The gene calls are TRBV2 and TRBJ2-3, with 9 bases aligning to TRBD2. Germline CDR1 SNHLY, CDR2 FYNNEI. The CDR3 is 15 residues long. V was pared by 5 bases and J by 0 bases, with 3 bases of the junction left unmatched. CDR3 nucleotides: TGTGCCAGCAGTAGACTAGCGGCTAGCACAGATACGCAGTATTTT. This codes for CASSRLAASTDTQYF. Drawing the rest from reference TRBV2 and TRBJ2-3, the complete variable domain is EPEVTQTPSHQVTQMGQEVILRCVPISNHLYFYWYRQILGQKVEFLVSFYNNEISEKSEIFDDQFSVERPDGSNFTLKIRSTKLEDSAMYFCASSRLAASTDTQYFGPGTRLTVL.